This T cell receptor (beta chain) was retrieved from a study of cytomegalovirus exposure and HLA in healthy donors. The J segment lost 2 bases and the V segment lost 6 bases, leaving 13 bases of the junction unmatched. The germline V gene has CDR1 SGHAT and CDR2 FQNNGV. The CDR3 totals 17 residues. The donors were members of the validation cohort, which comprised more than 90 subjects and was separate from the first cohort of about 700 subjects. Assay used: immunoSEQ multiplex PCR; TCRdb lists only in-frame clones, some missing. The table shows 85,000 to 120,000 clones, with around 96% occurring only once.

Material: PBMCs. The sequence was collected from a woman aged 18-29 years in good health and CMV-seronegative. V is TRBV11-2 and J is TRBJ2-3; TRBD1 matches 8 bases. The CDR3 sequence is CASSYRQGLRITDTQYF. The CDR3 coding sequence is TGTGCCAGCAGTTACCGACAGGGGCTAAGGATCACAGATACGCAGTATTTT.